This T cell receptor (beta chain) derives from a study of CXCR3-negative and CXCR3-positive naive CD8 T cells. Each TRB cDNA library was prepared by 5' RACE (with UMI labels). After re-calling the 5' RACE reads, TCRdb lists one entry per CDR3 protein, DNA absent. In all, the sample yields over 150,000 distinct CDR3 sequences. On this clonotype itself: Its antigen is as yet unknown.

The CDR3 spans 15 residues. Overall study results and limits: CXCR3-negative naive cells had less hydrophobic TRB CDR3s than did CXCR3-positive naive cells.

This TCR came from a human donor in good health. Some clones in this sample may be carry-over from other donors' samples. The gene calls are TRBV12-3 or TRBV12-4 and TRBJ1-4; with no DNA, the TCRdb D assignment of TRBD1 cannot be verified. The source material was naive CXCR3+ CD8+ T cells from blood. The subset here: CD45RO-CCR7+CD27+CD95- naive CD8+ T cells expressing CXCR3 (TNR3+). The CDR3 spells CASRPTGLEGEKLFF.